A selection of T cell receptor beta chains follows, all from one sample in a study of beta chain features in type 1 diabetes. Produced via immunoSEQ multiplex PCR; TCRdb's table is partial and in-frame only. The table includes roughly 300,000 clones, less than 15% detected once. The sequenced sample was central memory CD4+ T cells from blood. These receptors all stem from a man between 25 and 39 years old in good health. The CDR3 runs from the conserved cysteine through the conserved F or W. The D gene is left open where the match is weak. Some rows have no size entry. The others give once, few or many, or a class for an expanded clone.

clone_size,d_call,j_call,v_call,cdr3_aa,cdr3_nt
many,TRBD1,TRBJ2-6,TRBV7-2,CASSSGTGGSGANVLTF,TGTGCCAGCAGCTCCGGGACAGGGGGCTCTGGGGCCAACGTCCTGACTTTC
-,-,TRBJ2-2,TRBV11-3,CASSLWFSEIGELFF,TGTGCCAGCAGCTTATGGTTTAGCGAGATCGGGGAGCTGTTTTTT
-,-,TRBJ2-3,TRBV4-2,CASSQPPLGDTQYF,TGTGCCAGCAGCCAACCCCCCTTAGGGGATACGCAGTATTTT
many,TRBD2,TRBJ2-4,TRBV7-9,CASSPLTSGSGNIQYF,TGTGCCAGCAGCCCGCTGACTAGCGGGAGCGGAAACATTCAGTACTTC
-,-,TRBJ2-1,TRBV27,CASSLSLGNNEQFF,TGTGCCAGCAGTTTATCTCTAGGGAACAATGAGCAGTTCTTC
few,-,TRBJ2-5,TRBV5-6,CASSPLQLDLKETQYF,TGTGCCAGCAGCCCACTACAGCTAGACTTAAAAGAGACCCAGTACTTC
few,TRBD1,TRBJ1-2,TRBV18,CASSPEGQGYGYTF,TGTGCCAGCTCACCTGAAGGACAGGGCTATGGCTACACCTTC
few,TRBD2,TRBJ2-1,TRBV29-1,CSVASGGYNEQFF,TGCAGCGTTGCTAGCGGGGGGTACAATGAGCAGTTCTTC
few,TRBD1,TRBJ2-3,TRBV5-6,CASSKGTGSGTQYF,TGTGCCAGCAGCAAAGGGACAGGGTCTGGTACGCAGTATTTT
-,-,TRBJ2-5,TRBV9,CASSVGLAQETQYF,TGTGCCAGCAGCGTGGGTCTAGCGCAGGAGACCCAGTACTTC
few,TRBD1,TRBJ1-4,TRBV6-5,CAGKAGTANEKLFF,TGTGCCGGAAAGGCCGGGACAGCTAATGAAAAACTGTTTTTT